This TCR beta chain stems from a study of early T cells in non-severe SARS-CoV-2 infection. CDR3 length: 16 amino acids. Germline V gene lookup returns CDR1 SGHNT and CDR2 YYREEE (reference sequence). J lost 6 bases, V lost 4 bases, and 10 bases had no gene match. This clonotype has just a few counts. Via MiXCR, TCRdb re-called the 5' RACE reads, giving one row per CDR3 protein. This sample has some 75,000 distinct CDR3 sequences, with roughly 15% found just once. This clonotype was sampled from an adult who was a healthcare worker with PCR-confirmed SARS-CoV-2 infection or an uninfected control (not recorded which). The chain combines TRBV5-4 with TRBJ2-1, with 10 bases aligning to TRBD2. Material for sequencing was whole blood. The CDR3: CASSVQRGGKFNEQFF. In DNA form, the CDR3 reads TGTGCCAGCAGCGTCCAGCGGGGGGGTAAATTCAATGAGCAGTTCTTC.